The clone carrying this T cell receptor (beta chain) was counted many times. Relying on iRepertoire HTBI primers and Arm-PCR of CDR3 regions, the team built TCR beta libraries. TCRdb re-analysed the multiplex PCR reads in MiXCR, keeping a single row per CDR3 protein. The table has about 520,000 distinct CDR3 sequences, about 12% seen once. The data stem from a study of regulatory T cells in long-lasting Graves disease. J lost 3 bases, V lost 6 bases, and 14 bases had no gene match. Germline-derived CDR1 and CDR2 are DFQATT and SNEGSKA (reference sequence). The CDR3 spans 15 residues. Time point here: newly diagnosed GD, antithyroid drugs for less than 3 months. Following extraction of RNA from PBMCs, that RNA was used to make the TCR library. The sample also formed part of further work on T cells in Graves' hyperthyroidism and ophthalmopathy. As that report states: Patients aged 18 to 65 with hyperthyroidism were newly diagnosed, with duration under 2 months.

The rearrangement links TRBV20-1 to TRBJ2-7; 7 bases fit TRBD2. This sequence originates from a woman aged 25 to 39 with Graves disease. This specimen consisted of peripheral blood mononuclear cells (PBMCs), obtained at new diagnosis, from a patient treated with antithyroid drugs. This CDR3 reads CSARQGAGDDYEQYF. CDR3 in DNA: TGCAGTGCCCGCCAGGGTGCGGGAGACGACTACGAGCAGTACTTC.